This T cell receptor (beta chain) was retrieved from a study of identical twins. Study-wide results and caveats: Invariant MAIT and iNKT cells are populations that could partly confound zero-insertion analyses.

From the 5' RACE reads, TCRdb called clonotypes with MiXCR, one entry per CDR3 protein. Here the sample spans about 530,000 distinct CDR3 sequences, about 16% being singletons. V lost 5 bases to trimming and J lost 3 bases; unmatched junction nucleotides: 7. This CDR3 has 15 amino acids. Germline V gene data show CDR1 as SGHVS and CDR2 as FNYEAQ. With regard to this clonotype: Its cognate antigen is unknown.

These data are also associated with another study on yellow fever vaccine responses in identical twins.

The sequencing sample was made of CD4+ T cells sorted from blood. The chain employs TRBV7-6 and TRBJ2-7; TRBD2 matches 10 bases. This clonotype originated in a woman between 18 and 30 years old in good health. CDR3 coding DNA: TGTGCCAGCAGCCCGGCCCTAGCGGGAGACTACGAGCAGTACTTC. It specifies CASSPALAGDYEQYF.